This T cell receptor beta chain was recovered during a study of T cell changes during pregnancy in multiple sclerosis. The CDR3 is 15 amino acids. Trimming at V came to 4 bases and at J to 8 bases, leaving 8 bases not matched to a gene. Germline V lookup: CDR1 MGHDK, CDR2 SYGVNS. This clone was seen only a few times. Using immunoSEQ multiplex PCR, the repertoire was profiled, and TCRdb retains in-frame clones only, with some absent. The repertoire holds around 30,000 clones, about 90% seen once, with roughly 0.52% in the top ten. The TCR sequence derives from a female donor in good health, enrolled as a control in a pregnancy study. J is TRBJ2-1 and V is TRBV25-1, with 10 bases that match TRBD2. This specimen was CD4+ T cells from peripheral blood mononuclear cells, taken in the third trimester of pregnancy. CDR3 DNA sequence: TGTGCCAGCAGTGGATTGGGACTAGCGAACCATGAGCAGTTCTTC. Residues: CASSGLGLANHEQFF.